Listed below are T cell receptor beta chains from one sample, sequenced in a study of graft-versus-host responses after intestinal transplantation. Sequencing used immunoSEQ multiplex PCR; TCRdb keeps in-frame clones, though not all of them. Here the sample spans about 27,000 clones, roughly 82% being singletons. These receptors are not linked to any known antigen. The starting material was unstimulated CD4+ T cells sorted from spleen or lymph node cells, obtained before intestinal transplant. These receptors were collected from a human donor who received an intestinal transplant. CDR3s leave out the opening cysteine and the closing phenylalanine or tryptophan.

TRBV14,ASSFRLAGTTEQY
TRBV2,ASSEGLGRGGELF
TRBV10-2,ASQRGGEQY
TRBV18,ASSPTGTINTGELF
TRBV4-1,ASSHVAANEQF
TRBV4-1,ASSQGTGDGYT
TRBV27,ASSLYGTGWSNYGYT
TRBV29-1,SVAGPILTLGYT
TRBV6-1,ASRNRDSYGYT
TRBV7-6,ASSLGVAGAEVQAF
TRBV5-1,ASSLGAGGETQY
TRBV5-1,ASSLVQGNDEQY
TRBV5-1,ASSARSSYEQY
TRBV30,AWSTVTKVEY
TRBV10-3,AISGTGNTEAF
TRBV5-1,ASSLDTITNGYT
TRBV7-3,ASSSSGIPNEQY
TRBV19,ASSPMVQGAFSNQPQH
TRBV5-1,ASSLQGNQPQH
TRBV5-4,ASSADRPLSSGNTIY
TRBV4-1,ASSPSRGADPPPEQF
TRBV7-3,ASSQALAGYNEQF
TRBV5-4,ASSLGGGMGEKLF
TRBV5-1,ASNEPGQGAEAF
TRBV5-6,ASRSGNRSQSRANVLT
TRBV14,ASSQAVSSYEQY
TRBV7-3,ASSSTSGSYNEQF
TRBV5-1,ASSLEGARAKNIQY
TRBV7-3,ASSLNGLGGGSGDTQY
TRBV7-6,ASSLGPGLSYNEQF
TRBV7-3,ASSSRPADTQY
TRBV5-5,ASSASRGYETQY
TRBV5-1,ASKEQY
TRBV9,ANNSDRGRT
TRBV6-1,ASTLAGRNGYT
TRBV4-1,ASSQRPGLADSDTQY
TRBV28,ASSLRVELSSNQPQH
TRBV18,ASSAGLSDYGYT
TRBV7-2,ASSLRQIYGYT
TRBV7-9,ASSLEDRGYT
TRBV19,ASSIDRGNTEAF
TRBV5-1,ASSLVAYLNNEQF
TRBV19,ARPLAGAELHSHYEQY
TRBV7-9,ASSLPGSTDTQY
TRBV27,ASGSGLAGDEQY
TRBV2,ASREDNNYGYT
TRBV27,ASSLWGGWGLAEDGELF